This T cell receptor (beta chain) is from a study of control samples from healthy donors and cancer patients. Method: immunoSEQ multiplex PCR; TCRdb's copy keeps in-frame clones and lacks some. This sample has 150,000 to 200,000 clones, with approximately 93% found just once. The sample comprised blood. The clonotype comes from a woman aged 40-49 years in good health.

The CDR3 reads CASSLVRNEQFF. The CDR3 DNA sequence: TGTGCCAGCAGCTTGGTTCGGAATGAGCAGTTCTTC. The chain uses TRBV5-4 and TRBJ2-1, with D uncertain. Germline-derived CDR1 and CDR2 are SGHNT and YYREEE (reference sequence). CDR3 length equals 12 residues. With 0 bases removed from V and 7 bases from J, the gap between germline ends came to 5 bases. Full variable domain (rest looked up from reference TRBV5-4 and TRBJ2-1): ETGVTQSPTHLIKTRGQQVTLRCSSQSGHNTVSWYQQALGQGPQFIFQYYREEENGRGNFPPRFSGLQFPNYSSELNVNALELDDSALYLCASSLVRNEQFFGPGTRLTVL.